This is a list of T cell receptor beta chains from one sample in a study of blood T cell repertoires in COVID-19. Assay used: immunoSEQ multiplex PCR; TCRdb lists only in-frame clones, some missing. The sample consists of about 260,000 clones, roughly 86% of them appearing once. Sequences were obtained from peripheral blood. Receptors originate from a woman in her forties or fifties with acute or convalescent COVID-19. Both conserved end residues are part of each CDR3. A D gene is named only where the DNA matches it firmly. The size entry is marked missing in some rows and otherwise reads once, few, many or a size class.

TRBJ2-1 TRBV27 . . CASSLEASYNEQFF TGTGCCAGCAGTTTGGAGGCTAGCTACAATGAGCAGTTCTTC
TRBJ1-1 TRBV4-1 . . CASSQVELVPGEAFF TGCGCCAGCAGCCAAGTTGAACTTGTGCCAGGCGAAGCTTTCTTT
TRBJ2-7 TRBV27 TRBD1 . CASSSTGKGYEQYF TGTGCCAGCAGTTCGACAGGGAAGGGCTACGAGCAGTACTTC
TRBJ2-1 TRBV5-4 . . CASSRQGTSLNEQFF TGTGCCAGCAGCCGACAGGGAACTAGCCTCAATGAGCAGTTCTTC
TRBJ2-5 TRBV19 . . CASKREWGETQYF TGTGCCAGTAAGAGGGAGTGGGGAGAGACCCAGTACTTC
TRBJ1-2 TRBV30 . . CAWREGVGYTF TGTGCCTGGAGGGAAGGGGTTGGCTACACCTTC
TRBJ2-7 TRBV19 TRBD1 once CASSIARQGAYEQYF TGTGCCAGTAGTATAGCCCGGCAGGGGGCCTACGAGCAGTACTTC
TRBJ2-7 TRBV6-6 . . CATTPSSGAHEQYF TGTGCCACCACCCCGTCGTCGGGAGCTCACGAGCAGTACTTC
TRBJ2-2 TRBV14 . . CASSRGVTGELFF TGTGCCAGCAGCCGGGGAGTCACGGGGGAGCTGTTTTTT
TRBJ1-1 TRBV5-1 TRBD1 . CASSSGTENTEAFF TGCGCCAGCAGCTCCGGGACAGAGAACACTGAAGCTTTCTTT
TRBJ2-1 TRBV15 TRBD2 . CATSRSLAGLVYNEQFF TGTGCCACCAGCAGAAGTCTAGCGGGACTAGTATACAATGAGCAGTTCTTC
TRBJ2-1 TRBV20-1 . . CSANRGNEQFF TGCAGTGCTAATAGGGGCAATGAGCAGTTCTTC
TRBJ2-4 TRBV5-1 TRBD1 . CASSPGDRGDIQYF TGCGCCAGCAGCCCAGGGGACAGGGGTGACATTCAGTACTTC
TRBJ2-5 TRBV18 TRBD1 . CASSPGTGDIETQYF TGTGCCAGCTCACCCGGGACAGGGGATATCGAGACCCAGTACTTC
TRBJ1-1 TRBV30 . . CAWTEAPGIYTEAFF TGTGCCTGGACCGAAGCGCCAGGGATTTACACTGAAGCTTTCTTT
TRBJ2-7 TRBV15 TRBD2 . CATSRGLAGAYEQYF TGTGCCACCAGCAGAGGACTAGCGGGAGCCTACGAGCAGTACTTC
TRBJ2-7 TRBV9 TRBD2 . CASSPVREGYEQYF TGTGCCAGCAGCCCCGTCCGGGAGGGCTACGAGCAGTACTTC
TRBJ2-5 TRBV2 . . CASRHKETQYF TGTGCCAGCAGGCACAAAGAGACCCAGTACTTC
TRBJ1-2 TRBV29-1 . . CSVERSPGAYGYTF TGCAGCGTTGAGCGCTCGCCGGGAGCCTATGGCTACACCTTC
TRBJ1-2 TRBV2 . . CAIESSGYTF TGTGCCATCGAGTCGTCCGGCTACACCTTC
TRBJ2-3 TRBV9 TRBD1 . CASSVEGRGSTDTQYF TGTGCCAGCAGCGTAGAGGGCAGGGGGAGCACAGATACGCAGTATTTT
TRBJ2-5 TRBV29-1 TRBD2 . CSVQLAGVETQYF TGCAGCGTGCAACTAGCGGGAGTAGAGACCCAGTACTTC
TRBJ2-7 TRBV6-5 . . CASSNGYSGEQYF TGTGCCAGCAGCAACGGATATTCAGGCGAGCAGTACTTC
TRBJ2-7 TRBV11-2 TRBD2 once CASSLVGLAGVEQYF TGTGCCAGCAGCTTAGTGGGACTAGCGGGAGTCGAGCAGTACTTC
TRBJ2-5 TRBV6-5 . . CASTSGRETQYF TGTGCCAGCACCAGCGGAAGAGAGACCCAGTACTTC
TRBJ2-2 TRBV5-1 TRBD2 . CASSFSVAGGAGELFF TGCGCCAGCAGCTTTTCTGTAGCGGGAGGTGCCGGGGAGCTGTTTTTT
TRBJ2-1 TRBV9 TRBD2 few CASGRAGADYNEQFF TGTGCCAGCGGGAGAGCGGGAGCAGACTACAATGAGCAGTTCTTC
TRBJ2-1 TRBV2 . . CASSDMEGSQQFF TGTGCCAGCAGTGATATGGAGGGATCACAGCAGTTCTTC
TRBJ2-1 TRBV2 TRBD2 . CATRLAEIESREQFF TGTGCCACCAGACTAGCGGAGATCGAATCGAGGGAGCAGTTCTTC
TRBJ2-3 TRBV21-1 . . CASSKEQGDHTDTQYF TGTGCCAGCAGCAAAGAACAGGGGGATCACACAGATACGCAGTATTTT
TRBJ2-7 TRBV4-2 . . CASSQATGQGYEQYF TGTGCCAGCAGCCAAGCGACCGGGCAGGGGTACGAGCAGTACTTC
TRBJ1-5 TRBV18 TRBD1 . CASSPDRANPATQPQHF TGTGCCAGCTCACCAGACAGGGCCAACCCCGCTACGCAGCCCCAGCATTTT
TRBJ1-1 TRBV4-3 . few CASSQEGRNTEAFF TGCGCCAGCAGCCAAGAAGGGAGAAACACTGAAGCTTTCTTT
TRBJ2-3 TRBV7-3 . . CASSLGPSLPDTQYF TGTGCCAGCAGCCTAGGGCCTAGCCTTCCAGATACGCAGTATTTT
TRBJ1-6 TRBV7-8 TRBD1 once CASRDPRQGLNSPLHF TGTGCCAGCAGGGACCCTAGACAGGGGCTTAATTCACCCCTCCACTTT
TRBJ1-2 TRBV6-2/TRBV6-3 TRBD1 . CASSKQGYYGYTF TGTGCCAGCAGTAAACAGGGGTACTATGGCTACACCTTC
TRBJ2-3 TRBV19 . . CASKGDGVPDTQYF TGTGCCAGTAAAGGCGACGGGGTCCCAGATACGCAGTATTTT
TRBJ1-2 TRBV5-6 . . CASSLQMETYTF TGTGCCAGCAGCTTGCAGATGGAGACCTACACCTTC
TRBJ2-7 TRBV21-1 . . CASSTHTPDRGKTYEQYF TGTGCCAGCAGCACTCATACCCCGGACAGGGGAAAAACCTACGAGCAGTACTTC
TRBJ2-7 TRBV3-1/TRBV3-2 TRBD2 . CASSQDVSGTYEQYF TGTGCCAGCAGCCAAGATGTAAGCGGGACCTACGAGCAGTACTTC
TRBJ2-5 TRBV7-9 TRBD1 . CASSILTGVGETQYF TGTGCCAGCAGCATACTCACAGGGGTTGGAGAGACCCAGTACTTC